This T cell receptor beta chain was retrieved from a study of shared clonotypes between healthy human individuals. CDR3 length: 15 residues. Trimming cost V 3 bases and J 0 bases, with 9 bases left between them. Germline V gene data show CDR1 as PRHDT and CDR2 as FYEKMQ (reference sequence). Clones were read by immunoSEQ multiplex PCR, and TCRdb kept only the in-frame ones, dropping some. The sample contains 600,000 or so clones, approximately 95% of which appear only once. Selected positively for CCR7 and CD45RO-negative, naive CD8 cells excluded terminally differentiated effector memory CD45RA+ cells.

This chain links TRBV13 with TRBJ1-3; D perhaps matches TRBD1 (5 bases). Input material: naive CD8+ T cells sorted from blood. This clonotype originated in a woman aged 25 to 39 in good health. The CDR3 reads CASSFSGGSGNTIYF. The CDR3 coding sequence is TGTGCCAGCAGCTTTTCTGGGGGCTCTGGAAACACCATATATTTT.